This T cell receptor (beta chain) was identified in a study of T cells in Graves' hyperthyroidism and ophthalmopathy. Notes on the study in general: A model built on 13 V-J features separated ophthalmopathy from stable hyperthyroidism. Appearing also in blood were most of the thyroid clonotypes expanded above 0.001.

To note about this clonotype: As yet, its antigen is unknown.

RNA transcripts yielded amplified TCR beta CDR3 regions. A set of HTBI primers served as the primers for a first-round RT-PCR of the TCR CDR3. Each CDR3 protein gets one entry after TCRdb re-called the multiplex PCR reads with MiXCR. The repertoire holds fewer than 300,000 distinct CDR3 sequences, with approximately 26% as singletons. The germline gives CDR1 KGHSH, CDR2 LQKENI. V lost 0 bases, J lost 4 bases, and 3 bases stayed unmatched. The CDR3 contains 15 residues. The diagnoses drew upon clinical symptoms, serum thyroxine and TRAb, thyroid ultrasound and orbital computed tomography. The sample consisted of blood. This sequence originates from a middle-aged man with Graves' hyperthyroidism that later progressed to Graves' ophthalmopathy. This chain links TRBV18 with TRBJ1-2; 9 positions agree with TRBD1. For the CDR3, the DNA is TGTGCCAGCTCACCACCTCAGACAGGGGGCTATGGCTACACCTTC. This sequence encodes CASSPPQTGGYGYTF.